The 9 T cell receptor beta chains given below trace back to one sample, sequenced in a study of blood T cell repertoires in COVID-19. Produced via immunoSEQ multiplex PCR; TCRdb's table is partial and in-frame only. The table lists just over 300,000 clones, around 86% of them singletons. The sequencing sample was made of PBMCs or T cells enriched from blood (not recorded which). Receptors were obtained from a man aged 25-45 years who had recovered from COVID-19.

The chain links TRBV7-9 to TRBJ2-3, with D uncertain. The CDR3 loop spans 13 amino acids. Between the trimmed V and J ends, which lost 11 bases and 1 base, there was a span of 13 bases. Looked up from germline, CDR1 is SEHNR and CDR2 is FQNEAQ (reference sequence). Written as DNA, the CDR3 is TGTGCCTTATCTGGGCAGGGCACAGATACGCAGTATTTT. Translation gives CALSGQGTDTQYF.

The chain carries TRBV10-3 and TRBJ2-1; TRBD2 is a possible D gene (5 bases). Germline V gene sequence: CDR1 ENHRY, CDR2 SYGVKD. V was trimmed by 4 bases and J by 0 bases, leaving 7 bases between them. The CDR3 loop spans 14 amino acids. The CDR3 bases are TGTGCCATCAGTGTTGAGGGCTCCTACAATGAGCAGTTCTTC. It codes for CAISVEGSYNEQFF.

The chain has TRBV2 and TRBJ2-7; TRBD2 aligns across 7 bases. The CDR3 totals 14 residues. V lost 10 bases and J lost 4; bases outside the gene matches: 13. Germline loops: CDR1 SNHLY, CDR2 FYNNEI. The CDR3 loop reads CANSATGGSYEQYF. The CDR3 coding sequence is TGTGCCAACTCGGCCACGGGGGGTTCGTACGAGCAGTACTTC.

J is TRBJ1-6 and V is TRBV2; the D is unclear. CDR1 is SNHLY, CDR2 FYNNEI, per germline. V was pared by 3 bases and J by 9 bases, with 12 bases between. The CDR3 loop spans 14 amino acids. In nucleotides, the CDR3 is TGTGCCAGCAGTGACTCCCCTTTGAGTTCACCCCTCCACTTT. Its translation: CASSDSPLSSPLHF.

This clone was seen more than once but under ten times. Written as DNA, the CDR3 is TGCGCCAGCAGCCCCGGACAGGGGGATGTCAATGAGCAGTTCTTC. It translates to CASSPGQGDVNEQFF. The rearrangement uses TRBV5-1 and TRBJ2-1; TRBD1 aligns across 10 bases. The CDR3 spans 15 residues. The V segment lost 4 bases and the J segment 6 bases; nucleotides outside the gene matches: 7. The V gene's germline CDR1 is SGHRS and CDR2 YFSETQ.

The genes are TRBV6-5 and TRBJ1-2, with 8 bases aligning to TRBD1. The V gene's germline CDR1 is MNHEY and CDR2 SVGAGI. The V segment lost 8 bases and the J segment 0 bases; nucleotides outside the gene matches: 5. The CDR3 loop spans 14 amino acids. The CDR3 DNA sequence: TGTGCCAGCCTGACGGACAGGGCTAACTATGGCTACACCTTC. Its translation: CASLTDRANYGYTF.

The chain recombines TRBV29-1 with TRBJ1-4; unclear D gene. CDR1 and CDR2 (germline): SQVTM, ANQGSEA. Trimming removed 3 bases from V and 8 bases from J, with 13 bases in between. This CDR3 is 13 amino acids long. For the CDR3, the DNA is TGCAGCGTTGATTCTGGGAGCGGCGAAAAACTGTTTTTT. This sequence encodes CSVDSGSGEKLFF.

In nucleotides, the CDR3 is TGTGCCAGCTCCATGGACAGGAACAATCAGCCCCAGCATTTT. Translated: CASSMDRNNQPQHF. V and J are TRBV18 and TRBJ1-5, with 7 bases identical to TRBD1. The ends lost 6 bases at V and 3 bases at J; junction bases unmatched: 5. The CDR3 spans 14 residues. Per germline, CDR1 KGHSH and CDR2 LQKENI.

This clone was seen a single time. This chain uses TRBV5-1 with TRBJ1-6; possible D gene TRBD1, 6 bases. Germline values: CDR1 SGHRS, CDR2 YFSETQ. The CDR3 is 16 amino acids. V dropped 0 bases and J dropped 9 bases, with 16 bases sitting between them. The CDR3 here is CASSLALQGLGSPLHF. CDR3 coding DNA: TGCGCCAGCAGCTTGGCCCTACAGGGTTTGGGTTCACCCCTCCACTTT. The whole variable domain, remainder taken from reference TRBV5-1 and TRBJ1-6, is KAGVTQTPRYLIKTRGQQVTLSCSPISGHRSVSWYQQTPGQGLQFLFEYFSETQRNKGNFPGRFSGRQFSNSRSEMNVSTLELGDSALYLCASSLALQGLGSPLHFGNGTRLTVT.